One sample yielded the 30 T cell receptor beta chains listed below, sequenced in a study of PD-1 blockade in classical Hodgkin lymphoma. With no exception, relapse followed autologous stem cell transplantation in all patients, and brentuximab vedotin exposure varied. TCRdb keeps only in-frame clones here, not all; method: immunoSEQ multiplex PCR. This sample has 25,000 to 35,000 clones, with approximately 70% found just once. The sequences come from peripheral blood mononuclear cells (PBMCs), collected before the second cycle of nivolumab. The receptors originated from a human donor with classical Hodgkin lymphoma.

This sequence joins TRBV29-1 and TRBJ1-2; perhaps TRBD1 as D (5 bases). Germline CDR1 is SQVTM and CDR2 is ANQGSEA. V lost 3 bases and J 4 bases, leaving 12 bases between the germline ends. This CDR3 is built from 13 residues. CDR3 residues: CSVEGDVSYGYTF. The CDR3 nucleotides read TGCAGCGTTGAGGGGGATGTGTCCTATGGCTACACCTTC.

The chain recombines TRBV18 with TRBJ2-2; D unclear. CDR1 and CDR2 (germline): KGHSH, LQKENI. V dropped 3 bases and J dropped 0 bases, with 5 bases sitting between them. The CDR3 has 14 residues. The CDR3 loop is CASSPLPNTGELFF. The DNA for the CDR3 is TGTGCCAGCTCACCTTTGCCGAACACCGGGGAGCTGTTTTTT.

This clone appeared a few times. The genes are TRBV18 and TRBJ1-4; 9 nucleotides agree with TRBD1. This CDR3 comprises 16 residues. V shed 4 bases, J shed 8 bases, and the junction held 11 bases outside the gene matches. CDR1 and CDR2 (germline): KGHSH, LQKENI. DNA for the CDR3: TGTGCCAGCTCACTAGCCTCCGGGACAGGGCAAGAAAAACTGTTTTTT. It is translated as CASSLASGTGQEKLFF.

The rearrangement uses TRBV2 and TRBJ2-2; TRBD1 matches at 8 bases. Germline-derived CDR1 and CDR2 are SNHLY and FYNNEI. After removal of 2 bases from V and 5 bases from J, the junction contained 4 bases not matched to a gene. This CDR3 has 15 amino acids. CDR3 coding DNA: TGTGCCAGCAGTGAAACAGGGGGATGGACCGGGGAGCTGTTTTTT. Its translation: CASSETGGWTGELFF. The full variable domain, completed using reference TRBV2 and TRBJ2-2, is EPEVTQTPSHQVTQMGQEVILRCVPISNHLYFYWYRQILGQKVEFLVSFYNNEISEKSEIFDDQFSVERPDGSNFTLKIRSTKLEDSAMYFCASSETGGWTGELFFGEGSRLTVL.

The V and J genes are TRBV29-1 and TRBJ2-5, with 7 bases fitting TRBD2. Trimming at V came to 7 bases and at J to 5 bases, leaving 13 bases not matched to a gene. The CDR3 consists of 14 residues. Germline V gives CDR1 SQVTM, CDR2 ANQGSEA. The CDR3 bases are TGCAGCGCCGGGGAGACTAGCCTCTTGGAGACCCAGTACTTC. Translation: CSAGETSLLETQYF. Combining the CDR3 with reference TRBV29-1 and TRBJ2-5 gives the whole variable domain SAVISQKPSRDICQRGTSLTIQCQVDSQVTMMFWYRQQPGQSLTLIATANQGSEATYESGFVIDKFPISRPNLTFSTLTVSNMSPEDSSIYLCSAGETSLLETQYFGPGTRLLVL.

This clone counts as medium-sized (0.01 to 0.1%). The chain joins TRBV30 to TRBJ2-1, with TRBD2 identical over 9 bases. V shed 5 bases, J shed 8 bases, and the junction held 7 bases outside the gene matches. The CDR3 is made up of 13 amino acids. Germline CDR1 reads GTSNPN; CDR2 reads SVGIG (reference sequence). CDR3 in amino acids: CAWGAGGRDEQFF. The CDR3, as DNA: TGTGCCTGGGGAGCGGGAGGAAGGGATGAGCAGTTCTTC.

The J gene is TRBJ1-5, the V gene TRBV19; tentatively, D is TRBD1 (5 bases). V was pared by 1 base and J by 11 bases, with 24 bases between. This CDR3 spans 17 amino acids. CDR1 LNHDA and CDR2 SQIVND come from the germline V gene (reference sequence). CDR3 sequence reads: CASSIALLLIGSGTQHF. The CDR3, as DNA: TGTGCCAGTAGTATAGCACTACTACTTATAGGTTCAGGGACCCAGCATTTT.

The chain employs TRBV4-3 and TRBJ1-2; D uncertain. CDR1 and CDR2 from the germline V gene are LGHNA and YSLEER. This CDR3 contains 15 residues. The germline V and J ends were trimmed by 2 bases and 4 bases, with 14 bases remaining between them. The CDR3, as DNA: TGCGCCAGCAGCCAAAATAGGGATCGACGCTATGGCTACACCTTC. This sequence encodes CASSQNRDRRYGYTF.

The chain has TRBV6-6 and TRBJ1-2; D not resolved. Per germline, CDR1 MNHNY and CDR2 SVGAGI (reference sequence). Trimming cost V 2 bases and J 4 bases, with 14 bases left between them. This CDR3 region has 15 residues. CDR3 protein: CASSYGGQATYGYTF. Written as DNA, the CDR3 is TGTGCCAGCAGTTACGGTGGGCAGGCAACCTATGGCTACACCTTC.

The sample holds one count of this clone. J is TRBJ1-1 and V is TRBV11-2; the D is unclear. The CDR3 runs to 14 residues. Germline values: CDR1 SGHAT, CDR2 FQNNGV. Trimming shortened V by 5 bases and J by 3 bases, and 13 bases separated the two germline ends. Here the CDR3 reads CASSRGRRDTEAFF. The CDR3 nucleotides are TGTGCCAGCAGCAGAGGACGGAGAGACACTGAAGCTTTCTTT.

CDR3 nucleotides: TGTGCCAGCAGCTTGACAGGTTTTTCTGAAGCTTTCTTT. The encoded protein is CASSLTGFSEAFF. The chain recombines TRBV5-5 with TRBJ1-1; TRBD1 might be the D (5 bases). This CDR3 has 13 amino acids. The V end lost 1 base, the J end lost 6 bases, and 10 bases lay between the germline ends. CDR1 is SGHKS and CDR2 is YYEKEE in the germline V gene (reference sequence).

The rearrangement uses TRBV7-2 and TRBJ1-5; D call uncertain. The germline V gene encodes CDR1 SGHTA and CDR2 FQGNSA. Trimming cost V 2 bases and J 5 bases, with 13 bases left between them. The CDR3 consists of 15 residues. The CDR3 protein is CASSLIPFRDQPQHF. The DNA of the CDR3 is TGTGCCAGCAGCTTAATCCCCTTTAGAGATCAGCCCCAGCATTTT.

The DNA for the CDR3 is TGTGCCAGCAGCTTAGTTCACCAAGAGACCCAGTACTTC. The encoded protein is CASSLVHQETQYF. The chain employs TRBV7-6 and TRBJ2-5; no clear D gene. Trimming took off 1 base at V and 0 bases at J, with 3 bases between the two ends. CDR1 and CDR2 (germline): SGHVS, FNYEAQ. The CDR3 is made up of 13 amino acids.

The table lists this clone with a few counts. The V call is TRBV7-6, the J call TRBJ2-3, with 8 bases that match TRBD2. V dropped 1 base and J dropped 4; count of bases not matched to a gene: 4. The CDR3 covers 15 residues. Germline V gives CDR1 SGHVS, CDR2 FNYEAQ. CDR3 nucleotide sequence: TGTGCCAGCAGCTTAGGAGCGGGGGCTCCAGATACGCAGTATTTT. It yields the protein CASSLGAGAPDTQYF.

The chain uses TRBV2 and TRBJ1-2; 7 nucleotides align to TRBD1. The V gene end was trimmed by 8 bases and the J gene end by 8 bases; junction bases not matched to a gene: 5. The germline V gene encodes CDR1 SNHLY and CDR2 FYNNEI. This CDR3 is built from 11 residues. The CDR3 spells CASGRGQGYTF. In nucleotides, the CDR3 is TGTGCCAGCGGGAGGGGGCAGGGCTACACCTTC. Based on the CDR3 plus reference TRBV2 and TRBJ1-2, the full variable domain is EPEVTQTPSHQVTQMGQEVILRCVPISNHLYFYWYRQILGQKVEFLVSFYNNEISEKSEIFDDQFSVERPDGSNFTLKIRSTKLEDSAMYFCASGRGQGYTFGSGTRLTVV.

V and J are TRBV7-8 and TRBJ2-7; TRBD2 is a possible D gene (5 bases). CDR1 SGHVS and CDR2 FQNEAQ come from the germline V gene. The CDR3 is 13 residues long. Trimming stripped 2 bases from V and 6 bases from J, with 11 bases between. The CDR3 region has the DNA TGTGCCAGCAGCTTATATGGAGAGGGCGAGCAGTACTTC. Translating it yields CASSLYGEGEQYF.

V and J are TRBV6-5 and TRBJ1-1; D might be TRBD1 (6 bases). The CDR3 runs 14 residues. Germline V CDR1 and CDR2: MNHEY, SVGAGI. Trimming took 10 bases from V and 1 from J, leaving 16 bases between them. The CDR3 here is CATAAGARNTEAFF. CDR3 coding DNA: TGTGCCACTGCCGCAGGGGCTCGGAACACTGAAGCTTTCTTT.

V usage is TRBV6-6 and J usage is TRBJ2-7; TRBD2 matches 8 bases. The CDR3 runs to 16 residues. The germline V gene encodes CDR1 MNHNY and CDR2 SVGAGI (reference sequence). Germline trimming cut 0 bases from V and 2 bases from J; bases unmatched to any gene: 6. CDR3 residues: CASSYSGAGGPYEQYV. CDR3 bases: TGTGCCAGCAGTTACTCGGGGGCGGGGGGACCCTACGAGCAGTACGTC.

This chain connects TRBV7-6 to TRBJ2-5; D perhaps matches TRBD1 (5 bases). V was clipped by 6 bases and J by 3 bases, with 14 bases between them. The length of the CDR3 is 14 residues. Germline assignment: CDR1 SGHVS and CDR2 FNYEAQ. CDR3: CASRPAGQEETQYF. CDR3 nucleotides: TGTGCCAGCAGGCCCGCAGGGCAGGAAGAGACCCAGTACTTC.

The chain couples TRBV7-6 to TRBJ2-2; TRBD2 matches at 13 bases. CDR3 length: 19 amino acids. Trimming at V came to 1 base and at J to 1 base, leaving 6 bases not matched to a gene. Germline lookup yields CDR1 SGHVS and CDR2 FNYEAQ. The CDR3 here is CASSLGLAGGHRNTGELFF. CDR3 coding DNA: TGTGCCAGCAGCTTAGGACTAGCGGGAGGACATCGGAACACCGGGGAGCTGTTTTTT.

J is TRBJ2-7 and V is TRBV2; D is undetermined. CDR1 SNHLY and CDR2 FYNNEI come from the germline V gene. V was trimmed by 1 base and J by 3 bases, leaving 7 bases between them. This CDR3 has 13 amino acids. CDR3 in amino acids: CASSEVLFYEQYF. The CDR3 DNA reads as TGTGCCAGCAGTGAAGTTTTGTTCTACGAGCAGTACTTC.

This sequence joins TRBV6-5 and TRBJ2-1, with a weak D call TRBD2 (6 bases). Germline values: CDR1 MNHEY, CDR2 SVGAGI. The V and J ends lost 1 base and 4 bases respectively, with 11 bases between them. The CDR3 is made up of 15 amino acids. The DNA of the CDR3 is TGTGCCAGCAGTTACTGGGGGAGGCCTTACAATGAGCAGTTCTTC. Translation gives CASSYWGRPYNEQFF.

Only a few counts were recorded for this clone. This sequence joins TRBV6-4 and TRBJ2-2; TRBD1 or TRBD2 may be the D gene (5 bases each). This CDR3 region has 15 residues. CDR1 and CDR2 from the germline V gene are MRHNA and SNTAGT. V shed 3 bases and J shed 6 bases, with 14 bases lying between them. The CDR3 loop is CASSESFGTPGELFF. The CDR3, as DNA: TGTGCCAGCAGTGAAAGTTTTGGGACCCCCGGGGAGCTGTTTTTT.

This clone was counted a few times. The rearrangement uses TRBV14 and TRBJ1-2; TRBD1 might be the D (6 bases). The CDR3 consists of 14 residues. Germline V lookup: CDR1 SGHDN, CDR2 FVKESK. Trimming removed 4 bases at V and 5 bases at J, with 14 bases between. The CDR3 sequence is CASSPGQWRYGYTF. CDR3 sequence (DNA): TGTGCCAGCAGCCCTGGACAGTGGAGGTATGGCTACACCTTC.

The V call is TRBV5-1, the J call TRBJ1-2; D gene uncertain. The CDR3 length is 12 residues. Trimming left V 4 bases short and J 7 bases short, with 11 bases between. The germline gives CDR1 SGHRS, CDR2 YFSETQ. CDR3: CASSAPEAGYTF. For the CDR3, the DNA is TGCGCCAGCAGCGCACCCGAGGCTGGCTACACCTTC.

This clone was seen a single time. The genes are TRBV19 and TRBJ2-5, with 7 bases matching TRBD1. In germline, CDR1 is LNHDA, CDR2 SQIVND (reference sequence). The CDR3 covers 14 residues. Unmatched junction bases numbered 6, after V lost 1 base and J lost 7 bases. CDR3 DNA: TGTGCCAGTAGTATAGCAGGAAGACAGGGGACCCAGTACTTC. It codes for CASSIAGRQGTQYF.

The rearrangement links TRBV10-1 to TRBJ2-7; D gene uncertain. Germline V gives CDR1 WNHNN, CDR2 SYGVQD (reference sequence). V lost 3 bases, J lost 5 bases, and 2 bases lay in between. The CDR3 contains 10 residues. The DNA of the CDR3 is TGCGCCAGCAGTGACCACGAGCAGTACGTC. Encoded protein: CASSDHEQYV.

This clone came up a few times. The chain is built from TRBV6-6 and TRBJ1-4, with TRBD1 as a possible D gene (5 bases). V was clipped by 6 bases and J by 8 bases, with 13 bases between them. This CDR3 is built from 13 residues. The germline gives CDR1 MNHNY, CDR2 SVGAGI (reference sequence). CDR3 residues: CASRPLDSEKLFF. In nucleotides, the CDR3 is TGTGCCAGCAGGCCTTTAGACAGCGAAAAACTGTTTTTT.

J is TRBJ2-1 and V is TRBV9; no definite D call. The CDR3 spans 15 residues. The germline V and J ends were trimmed by 0 bases and 2 bases, with 9 bases remaining between them. Looked up from germline, CDR1 is SGDLS and CDR2 is YYNGEE. CDR3 loop: CASSVETNPYNEQFF. The DNA for the CDR3 is TGTGCCAGCAGCGTAGAGACAAACCCCTACAATGAGCAGTTCTTC.

The chain employs TRBV6-6 and TRBJ2-5, with 11 bases lining up with TRBD2. Trimming removed 7 bases from V and 5 bases from J; junction bases left unmatched: 6. Germline assignment: CDR1 MNHNY and CDR2 SVGAGI (reference sequence). The CDR3 has 14 residues. CDR3 loop: CASTLLAGEETQYF. The CDR3 DNA follows: TGTGCCAGCACCCTACTAGCGGGGGAGGAGACCCAGTACTTC.